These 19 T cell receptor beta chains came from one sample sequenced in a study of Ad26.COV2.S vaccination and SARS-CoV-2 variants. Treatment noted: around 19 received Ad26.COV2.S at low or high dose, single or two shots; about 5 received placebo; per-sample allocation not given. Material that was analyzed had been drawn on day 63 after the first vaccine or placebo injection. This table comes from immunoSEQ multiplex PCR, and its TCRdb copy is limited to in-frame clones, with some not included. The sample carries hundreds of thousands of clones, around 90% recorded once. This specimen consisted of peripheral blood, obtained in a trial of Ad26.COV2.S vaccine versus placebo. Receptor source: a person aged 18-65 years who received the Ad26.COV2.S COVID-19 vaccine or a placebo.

CDR3 in DNA: TGTGCCATCAGTGGTTTTACAGGGAACACCTACGAGCAGTACTTC. This translates into CAISGFTGNTYEQYF. V usage is TRBV10-3 and J usage is TRBJ2-7; D is perhaps TRBD1 (6 bases). Trimming cost V 4 bases and J 2 bases, with 15 bases left between them. CDR1 and CDR2 (germline): ENHRY, SYGVKD. CDR3 length: 15 amino acids.

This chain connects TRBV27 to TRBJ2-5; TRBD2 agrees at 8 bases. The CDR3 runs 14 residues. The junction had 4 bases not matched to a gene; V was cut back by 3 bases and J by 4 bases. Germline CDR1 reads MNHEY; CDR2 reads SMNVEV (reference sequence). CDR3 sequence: CASSFGGVLETQYF. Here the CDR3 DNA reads TGTGCCAGCAGTTTCGGGGGGGTATTAGAGACCCAGTACTTC.

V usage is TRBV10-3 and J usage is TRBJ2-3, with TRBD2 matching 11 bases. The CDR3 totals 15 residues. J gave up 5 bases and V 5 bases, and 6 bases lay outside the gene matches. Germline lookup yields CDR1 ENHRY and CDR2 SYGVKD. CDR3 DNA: TGTGCCATCAGTTTCCTGACTAGCGGGATAGATACGCAGTATTTT. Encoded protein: CAISFLTSGIDTQYF.

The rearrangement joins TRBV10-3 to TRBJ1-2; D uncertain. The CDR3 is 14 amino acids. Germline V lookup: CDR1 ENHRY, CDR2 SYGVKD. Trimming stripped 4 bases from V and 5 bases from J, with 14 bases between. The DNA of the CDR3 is TGTGCCATCAGTGTTGAAGCACTTACTTATGGCTACACCTTC. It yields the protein CAISVEALTYGYTF.

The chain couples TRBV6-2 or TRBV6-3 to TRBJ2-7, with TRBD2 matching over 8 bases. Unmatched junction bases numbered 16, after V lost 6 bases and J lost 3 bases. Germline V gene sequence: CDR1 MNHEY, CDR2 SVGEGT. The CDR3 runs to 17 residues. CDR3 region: CASSRVSGGVKDYEQYF. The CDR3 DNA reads TGTGCCAGCAGCCGCGTTTCGGGGGGGGTGAAAGACTACGAGCAGTACTTC.

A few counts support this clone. The CDR3 here is CAISESAEDLYQPQHF. The CDR3 DNA reads as TGTGCCATCAGTGAGTCGGCTGAGGATCTGTATCAGCCCCAGCATTTT. This chain uses TRBV10-3 with TRBJ1-5; D is unclear. The CDR3 totals 16 residues. Trimming cost V 0 bases and J 5 bases, with 14 bases left between them. Germline assignment: CDR1 ENHRY and CDR2 SYGVKD.

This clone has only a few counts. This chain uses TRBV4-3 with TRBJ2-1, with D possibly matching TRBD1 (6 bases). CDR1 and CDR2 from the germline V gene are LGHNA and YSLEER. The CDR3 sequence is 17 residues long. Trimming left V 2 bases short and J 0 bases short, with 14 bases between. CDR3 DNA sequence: TGCGCCAGCAGCCAAAGAGCAGGGGAGAACTCCTACAATGAGCAGTTCTTC. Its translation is CASSQRAGENSYNEQFF.

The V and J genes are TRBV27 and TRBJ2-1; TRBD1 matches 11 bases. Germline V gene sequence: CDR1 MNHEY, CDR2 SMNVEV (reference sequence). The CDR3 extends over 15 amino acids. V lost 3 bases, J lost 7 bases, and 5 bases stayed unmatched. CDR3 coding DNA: TGTGCCAGCAGTTTTGGGACAGGGGGTTGGAATGAGCAGTTCTTC. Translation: CASSFGTGGWNEQFF.

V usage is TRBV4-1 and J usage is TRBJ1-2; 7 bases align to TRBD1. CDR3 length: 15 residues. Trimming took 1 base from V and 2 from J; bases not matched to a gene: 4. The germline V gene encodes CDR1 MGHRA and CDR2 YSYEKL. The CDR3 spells CASSQGTGSNYGYTF. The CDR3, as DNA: TGCGCCAGCAGCCAAGGGACAGGTTCGAACTATGGCTACACCTTC.

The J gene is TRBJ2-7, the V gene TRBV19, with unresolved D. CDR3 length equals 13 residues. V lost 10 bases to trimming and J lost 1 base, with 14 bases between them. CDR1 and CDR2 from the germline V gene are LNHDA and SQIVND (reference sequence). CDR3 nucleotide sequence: TGTGCCACCTCCGGCGGATTGTCCTACGAGCAGTACTTC. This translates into CATSGGLSYEQYF.

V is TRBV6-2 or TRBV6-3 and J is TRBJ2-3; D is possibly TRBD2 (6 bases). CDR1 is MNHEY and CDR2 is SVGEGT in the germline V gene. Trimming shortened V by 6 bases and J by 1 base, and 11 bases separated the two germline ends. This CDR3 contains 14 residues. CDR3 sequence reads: CASSLAQGTDTQYF. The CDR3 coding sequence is TGTGCCAGCAGCCTAGCGCAGGGCACAGATACGCAGTATTTT.

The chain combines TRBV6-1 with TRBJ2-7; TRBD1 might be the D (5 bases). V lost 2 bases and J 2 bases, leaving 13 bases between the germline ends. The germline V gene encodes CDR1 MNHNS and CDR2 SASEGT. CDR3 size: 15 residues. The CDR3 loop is CASSEWAGKTYEQYF. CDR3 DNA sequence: TGTGCCAGCAGTGAATGGGCAGGGAAGACCTACGAGCAGTACTTC.

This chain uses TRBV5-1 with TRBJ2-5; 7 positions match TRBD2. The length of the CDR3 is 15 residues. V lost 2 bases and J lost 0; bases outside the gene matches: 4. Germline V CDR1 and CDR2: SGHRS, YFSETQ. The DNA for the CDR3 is TGCGCCAGCAGCTTCCAGCGGGGCGACCAAGAGACCCAGTACTTC. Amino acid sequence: CASSFQRGDQETQYF.

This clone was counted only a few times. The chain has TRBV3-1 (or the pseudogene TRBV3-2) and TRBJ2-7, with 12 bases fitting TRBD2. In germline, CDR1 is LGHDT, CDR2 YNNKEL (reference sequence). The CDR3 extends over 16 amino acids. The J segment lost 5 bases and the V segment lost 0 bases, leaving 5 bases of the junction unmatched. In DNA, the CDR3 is TGTGCCAGCAGCCAAGATTGGCTAGCGGGAGGGCACGAGCAGTACTTC. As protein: CASSQDWLAGGHEQYF.

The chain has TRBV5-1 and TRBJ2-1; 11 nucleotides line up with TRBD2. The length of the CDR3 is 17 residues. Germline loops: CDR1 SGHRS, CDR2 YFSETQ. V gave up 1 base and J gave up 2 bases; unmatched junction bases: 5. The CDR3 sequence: CASSLNGLAGPYNEQFF. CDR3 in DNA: TGCGCCAGCAGCTTGAATGGACTAGCGGGCCCCTACAATGAGCAGTTCTTC.

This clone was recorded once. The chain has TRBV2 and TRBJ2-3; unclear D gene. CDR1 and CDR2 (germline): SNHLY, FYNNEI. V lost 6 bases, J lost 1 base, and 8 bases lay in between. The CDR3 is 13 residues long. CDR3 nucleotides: TGTGCCAGCAGCCGTCAGGGCACAGATACGCAGTATTTT. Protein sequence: CASSRQGTDTQYF.

CDR3 DNA sequence: TGTGCCAGCAGTTTCTTTAGCACAGATACGCAGTATTTT. Translating gives CASSFFSTDTQYF. This chain connects TRBV27 to TRBJ2-3; D remains unclear. This CDR3 spans 13 amino acids. The germline V gene has CDR1 MNHEY and CDR2 SMNVEV (reference sequence). Trimming pared 3 bases from V and 0 bases from J, leaving 4 bases between.

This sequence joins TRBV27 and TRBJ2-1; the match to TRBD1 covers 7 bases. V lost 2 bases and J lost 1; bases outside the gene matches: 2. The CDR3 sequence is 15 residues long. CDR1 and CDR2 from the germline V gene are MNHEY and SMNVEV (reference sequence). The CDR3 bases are TGTGCCAGCAGTTTACGACAGGGTTCCTACAATGAGCAGTTCTTC. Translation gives CASSLRQGSYNEQFF.

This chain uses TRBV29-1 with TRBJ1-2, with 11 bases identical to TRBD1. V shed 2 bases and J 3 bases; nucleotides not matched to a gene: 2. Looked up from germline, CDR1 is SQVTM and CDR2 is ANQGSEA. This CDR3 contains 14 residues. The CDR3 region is CSVEPGQGDYGYTF. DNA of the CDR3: TGCAGCGTTGAACCGGGACAGGGGGACTATGGCTACACCTTC.